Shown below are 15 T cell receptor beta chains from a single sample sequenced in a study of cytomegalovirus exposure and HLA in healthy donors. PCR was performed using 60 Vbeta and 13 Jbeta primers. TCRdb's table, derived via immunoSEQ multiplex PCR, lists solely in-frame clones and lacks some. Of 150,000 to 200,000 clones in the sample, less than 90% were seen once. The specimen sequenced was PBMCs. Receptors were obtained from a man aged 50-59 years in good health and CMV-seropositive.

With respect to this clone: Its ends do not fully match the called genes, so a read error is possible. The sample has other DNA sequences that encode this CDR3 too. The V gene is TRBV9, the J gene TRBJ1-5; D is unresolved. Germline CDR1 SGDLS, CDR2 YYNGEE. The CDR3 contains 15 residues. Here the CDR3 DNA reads TGCGCCAGCAGCGTCGGGGATTCGGGCAATCAGCCCCAGCATTTT. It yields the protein CASSVGDSGNQPQHF.

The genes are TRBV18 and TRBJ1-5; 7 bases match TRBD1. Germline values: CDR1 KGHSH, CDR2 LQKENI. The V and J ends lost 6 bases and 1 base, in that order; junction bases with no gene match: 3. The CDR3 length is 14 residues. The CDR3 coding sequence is TGTGCCAGCTCCCTGGGACAGAGCAATCAGCCCCAGCATTTT. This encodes CASSLGQSNQPQHF.

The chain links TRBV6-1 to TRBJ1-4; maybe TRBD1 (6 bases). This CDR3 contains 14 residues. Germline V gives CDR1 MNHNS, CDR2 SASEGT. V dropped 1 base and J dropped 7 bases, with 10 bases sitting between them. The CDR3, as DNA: TGTGCCAGCAGTGAAGGGGCAGGGGCTGAAAAACTGTTTTTT. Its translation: CASSEGAGAEKLFF.

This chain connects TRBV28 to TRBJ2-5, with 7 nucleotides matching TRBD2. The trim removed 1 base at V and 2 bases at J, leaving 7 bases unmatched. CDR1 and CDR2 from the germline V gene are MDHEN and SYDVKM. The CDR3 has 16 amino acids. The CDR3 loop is CASSLSLAVNQETQYF. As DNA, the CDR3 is TGTGCCAGCAGTTTATCGCTAGCGGTTAATCAAGAGACCCAGTACTTC.

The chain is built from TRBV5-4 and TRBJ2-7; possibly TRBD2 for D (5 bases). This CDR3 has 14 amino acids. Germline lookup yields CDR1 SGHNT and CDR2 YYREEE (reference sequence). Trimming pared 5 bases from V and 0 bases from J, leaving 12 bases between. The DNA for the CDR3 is TGTGCCAGCAGAAGATTCGGAGGCTCCTACGAGCAGTACTTC. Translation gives CASRRFGGSYEQYF.

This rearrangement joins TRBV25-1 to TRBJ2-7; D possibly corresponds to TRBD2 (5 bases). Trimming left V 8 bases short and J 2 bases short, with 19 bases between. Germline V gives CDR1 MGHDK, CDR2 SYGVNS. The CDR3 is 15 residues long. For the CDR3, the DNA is TGTGCCAGCCAGCCGAGCGGCCAAACCCCCTACGAGCAGTACTTC. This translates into CASQPSGQTPYEQYF.

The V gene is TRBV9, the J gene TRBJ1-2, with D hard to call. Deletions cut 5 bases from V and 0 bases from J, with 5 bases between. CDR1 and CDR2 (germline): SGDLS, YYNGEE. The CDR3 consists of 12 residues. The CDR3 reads CASRTANYGYTF. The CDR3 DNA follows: TGTGCCAGCAGAACAGCTAACTATGGCTACACCTTC.

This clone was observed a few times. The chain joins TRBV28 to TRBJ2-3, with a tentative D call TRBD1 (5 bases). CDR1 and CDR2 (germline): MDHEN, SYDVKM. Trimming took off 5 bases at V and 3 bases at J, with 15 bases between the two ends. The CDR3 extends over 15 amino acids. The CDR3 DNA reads TGTGCCAGCAGTACCCGGACATGGTGGACAGATACGCAGTATTTT. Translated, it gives CASSTRTWWTDTQYF.

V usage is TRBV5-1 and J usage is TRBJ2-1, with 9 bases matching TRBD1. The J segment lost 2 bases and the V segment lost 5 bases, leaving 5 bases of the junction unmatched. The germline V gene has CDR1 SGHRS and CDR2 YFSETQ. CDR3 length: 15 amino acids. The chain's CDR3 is CASSQDRGAYNEQFF. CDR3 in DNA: TGCGCCAGCAGTCAAGACAGGGGGGCCTACAATGAGCAGTTCTTC.

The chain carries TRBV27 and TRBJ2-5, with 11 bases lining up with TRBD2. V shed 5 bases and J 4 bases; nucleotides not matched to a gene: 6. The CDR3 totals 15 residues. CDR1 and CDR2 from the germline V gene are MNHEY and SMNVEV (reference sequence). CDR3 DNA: TGTGCCAGCAGTCCATCCGGACTAGCGGGAGAGACCCAGTACTTC. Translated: CASSPSGLAGETQYF.

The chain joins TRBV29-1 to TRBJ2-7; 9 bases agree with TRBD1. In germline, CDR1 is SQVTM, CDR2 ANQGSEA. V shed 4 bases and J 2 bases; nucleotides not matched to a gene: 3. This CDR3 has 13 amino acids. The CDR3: CSVGGQGTYEQYF. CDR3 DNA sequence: TGCAGCGTTGGAGGACAGGGGACCTACGAGCAGTACTTC.

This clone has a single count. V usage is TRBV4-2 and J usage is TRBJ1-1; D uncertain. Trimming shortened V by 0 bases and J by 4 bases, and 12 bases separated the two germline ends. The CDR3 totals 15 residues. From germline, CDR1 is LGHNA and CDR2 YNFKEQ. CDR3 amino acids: CASSQDFQPGTEAFF. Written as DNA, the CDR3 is TGTGCCAGCAGCCAAGATTTCCAGCCGGGCACTGAAGCTTTCTTT.

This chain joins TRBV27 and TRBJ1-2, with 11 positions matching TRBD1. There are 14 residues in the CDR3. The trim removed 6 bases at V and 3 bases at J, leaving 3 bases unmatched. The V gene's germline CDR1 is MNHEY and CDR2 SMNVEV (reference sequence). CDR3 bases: TGTGCCAGCAGAGGGACAGGGGGGTACTATGGCTACACCTTC. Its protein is CASRGTGGYYGYTF.

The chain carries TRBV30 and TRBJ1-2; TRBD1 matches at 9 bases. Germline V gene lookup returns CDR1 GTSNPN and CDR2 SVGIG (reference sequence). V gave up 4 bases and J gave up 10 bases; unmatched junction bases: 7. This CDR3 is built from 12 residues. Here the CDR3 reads CAWTEGTGFYTF. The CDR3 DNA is TGTGCCTGGACCGAAGGGACAGGGTTCTACACCTTC.

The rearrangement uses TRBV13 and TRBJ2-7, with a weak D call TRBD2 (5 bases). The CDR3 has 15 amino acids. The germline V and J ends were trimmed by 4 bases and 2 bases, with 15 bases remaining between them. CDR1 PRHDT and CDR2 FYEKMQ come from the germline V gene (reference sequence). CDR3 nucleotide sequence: TGTGCCAGCAGCTACCGGGGTGGGGTGGCCTACGAGCAGTACTTC. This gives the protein CASSYRGGVAYEQYF.